Listed here are 10 T cell receptor beta chains from one sample, sequenced in a study of cytomegalovirus exposure and HLA in healthy donors. 60 Vbeta and 13 Jbeta primers were used in PCR. Using immunoSEQ multiplex PCR, the repertoire was profiled, and TCRdb retains in-frame clones only, with some absent. In all, the sample yields approximately 80,000 clones. The sequenced material came from PBMCs. Receptors were obtained from a man aged 18 to 29 in good health and CMV-seropositive.

The chain is built from TRBV2 and TRBJ1-2; 7 positions agree with TRBD1. The CDR3 consists of 15 residues. Germline CDR1 and CDR2: SNHLY and FYNNEI. V trimming: 5 bases; J trimming: 4 bases; junction bases outside the gene matches: 10. The CDR3 spells CASSNPGQRTYGYTF. CDR3 nucleotides: TGTGCCAGCAGTAACCCGGGACAGCGGACCTATGGCTACACCTTC.

In regard to this clone: This specimen includes other DNA sequences encoding the same CDR3. Written as DNA, the CDR3 is TGCGCCAGCAGCATAGTTAGCGGCAGCTCCTACGAGCAGTACTTC. It encodes CASSIVSGSSYEQYF. This chain connects TRBV5-1 to TRBJ2-7, with D perhaps TRBD2 (6 bases). Trimming removed 4 bases at V and 0 bases at J, with 14 bases between. The CDR3 spans 15 residues. Looked up from germline, CDR1 is SGHRS and CDR2 is YFSETQ.

This chain uses TRBV19 with TRBJ1-3; possible D gene TRBD1, 6 bases. V was shortened by 8 bases and J by 0 bases, with 14 bases between the two germline ends. The CDR3 spans 15 residues. The germline V gene encodes CDR1 LNHDA and CDR2 SQIVND (reference sequence). The CDR3 DNA is TGTGCCAGTGCAGGGGCTATCACCTCTGGAAACACCATATATTTT. Translated, it gives CASAGAITSGNTIYF. The full variable domain, rest sourced from reference TRBV19 and TRBJ1-3, is DGGITQSPKYLFRKEGQNVTLSCEQNLNHDAMYWYRQDPGQGLRLIYYSQIVNDFQKGDIAEGYSVSREKKESFPLTVTSAQKNPTAFYLCASAGAITSGNTIYFGEGSWLTVV.

V is TRBV4-1 and J is TRBJ1-3, with 7 bases that match TRBD1. Germline loops: CDR1 MGHRA, CDR2 YSYEKL. V gave up 1 base and J gave up 0 bases; unmatched junction bases: 0. The CDR3 has 15 amino acids. The CDR3 bases are TGCGCCAGCAGCCAAGGGACAGGCTCTGGAAACACCATATATTTT. The encoded protein is CASSQGTGSGNTIYF.

V and J are TRBV6-5 and TRBJ1-5; a weak D match, TRBD1 (5 bases). With 6 bases removed from V and 3 bases from J, the gap between germline ends came to 15 bases. Germline V gene data show CDR1 as MNHEY and CDR2 as SVGAGI. This CDR3 is 15 amino acids long. CDR3 residues: CASSPDGGPNQPQHF. The CDR3, as DNA: TGTGCCAGCAGCCCTGACGGGGGACCCAATCAGCCCCAGCATTTT.

The gene calls are TRBV19 and TRBJ2-1; 7 bases match TRBD1. This CDR3 has 15 residues. Germline CDR1 LNHDA, CDR2 SQIVND (reference sequence). J lost 0 bases, V lost 5 bases, and 4 bases had no gene match. The CDR3 is CASSEGGSSYNEQFF. Written as DNA, the CDR3 is TGTGCCAGTAGTGAAGGGGGCTCCTCCTACAATGAGCAGTTCTTC.

J is TRBJ1-1 and V is TRBV30; D remains unclear. V shed 1 base and J shed 6 bases, with 12 bases lying between them. Germline V gene data show CDR1 as GTSNPN and CDR2 as SVGIG (reference sequence). The CDR3 spans 13 residues. The CDR3 sequence: CAWSAAGRAEAFF. CDR3 nucleotide sequence: TGTGCCTGGAGTGCTGCCGGTCGGGCTGAAGCTTTCTTT.

The chain joins TRBV5-6 to TRBJ1-2; D is perhaps TRBD1 (6 bases). The CDR3 extends over 14 amino acids. Trimming cost V 2 bases and J 4 bases, with 12 bases left between them. Germline V CDR1 and CDR2: SGHDT, YYEEEE. In DNA form, the CDR3 reads TGTGCCAGCAGCTTACAGGGCGCGAGCTATGGCTACACCTTC. It yields the protein CASSLQGASYGYTF.

In DNA form, the CDR3 reads TGTGCCAGCAGTGAAGTCCAGGGACACCTGGGAGCTTTCTTT. Protein: CASSEVQGHLGAFF. The chain is built from TRBV6-1 and TRBJ1-1, with TRBD1 as a possible D gene (6 bases). The germline CDR1 and CDR2 sequences are MNHNS and SASEGT. Trimming cost V 1 base and J 10 bases, with 16 bases left between them. CDR3 length equals 14 residues.

The rearrangement links TRBV6-1 to TRBJ1-5; possibly TRBD1 for D (5 bases). CDR3 length: 15 amino acids. The V end lost 5 bases, the J end lost 1 base, and 12 bases lay between the germline ends. Germline values: CDR1 MNHNS, CDR2 SASEGT. The CDR3 DNA reads as TGTGCCAGCAGTATCCTGGACACCAGCAATCAGCCCCAGCATTTT. Protein: CASSILDTSNQPQHF.